This T cell receptor (beta chain) was sequenced in a study of T cell responses to AZD1222 COVID-19 vaccine. Clones were read by immunoSEQ multiplex PCR, and TCRdb kept only the in-frame ones, dropping some. The sample holds more than 65,000 clones; 80% to 90% are singletons and the top ten take about 3.4%. CDR3 size: 15 residues. CDR1 KGHSH and CDR2 LQKENI come from the germline V gene. The ends lost 4 bases at V and 3 bases at J; junction bases unmatched: 5. To note about this clone: No antigen is known for it.

Study findings and constraints: Nearly half of the spike-specific TCRs reportedly recognize variant regions that carry no mutations. There were vaccine-associated CD4 TCRs across spike, dominant at 160-218 and 743-854. Donor demographics were predominantly white British with a female majority; clonal diversity may be underestimated.

Second-dose intervals near 4 or 12 weeks were combined. The receptor was derived from an adult who received the AZD1222 COVID-19 vaccine. The J gene is TRBJ1-5, the V gene TRBV18; 8 bases are a match to TRBD1. Sample: peripheral blood, taken 28 days after the second AZD1222 dose. This chain's CDR3 is CASSHGQGHNQPQHF. The CDR3 nucleotides are TGTGCCAGCTCACACGGACAGGGACACAATCAGCCCCAGCATTTT. The variable domain in full, completed from reference TRBV18 and TRBJ1-5, reads NAGVMQNPRHLVRRRGQEARLRCSPMKGHSHVYWYRQLPEEGLKFMVYLQKENIIDESGMPKERFSAEFPKEGPSILRIQQVVRGDSAAYFCASSHGQGHNQPQHFGDGTRLSIL.